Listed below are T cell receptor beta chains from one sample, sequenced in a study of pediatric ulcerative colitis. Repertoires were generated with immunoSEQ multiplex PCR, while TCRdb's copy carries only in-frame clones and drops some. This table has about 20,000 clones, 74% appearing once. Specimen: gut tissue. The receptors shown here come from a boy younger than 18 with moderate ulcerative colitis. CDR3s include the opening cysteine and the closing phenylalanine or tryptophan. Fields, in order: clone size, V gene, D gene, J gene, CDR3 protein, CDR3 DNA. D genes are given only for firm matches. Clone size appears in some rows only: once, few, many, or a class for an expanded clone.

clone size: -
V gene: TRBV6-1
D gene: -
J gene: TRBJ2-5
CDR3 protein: CASSDPLGYLRETQYF
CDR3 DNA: TGTGCCAGCAGTGATCCCTTAGGCTATCTTCGGGAGACCCAGTACTTC

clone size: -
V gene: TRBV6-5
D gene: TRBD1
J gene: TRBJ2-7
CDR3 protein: CASSSGTGDYEQYF
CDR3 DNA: TGTGCCAGCAGTTCCGGGACAGGGGACTACGAGCAGTACTTC

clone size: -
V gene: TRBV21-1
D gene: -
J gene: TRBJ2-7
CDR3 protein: CASSKTGGYEQYF
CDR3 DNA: TGTGCCAGCAGCAAGACAGGGGGCTACGAGCAGTACTTC

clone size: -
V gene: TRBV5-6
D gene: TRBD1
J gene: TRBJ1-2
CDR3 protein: CASSLEPGQGDGYTF
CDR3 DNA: TGTGCCAGCAGCTTGGAGCCGGGACAGGGGGATGGCTACACCTTC

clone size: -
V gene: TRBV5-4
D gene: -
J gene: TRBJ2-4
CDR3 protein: CASSLPGNKNIQYF
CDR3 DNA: TGTGCCAGCAGCTTGCCGGGGAATAAAAACATTCAGTACTTC

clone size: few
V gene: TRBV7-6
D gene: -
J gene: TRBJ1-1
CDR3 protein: CASSSTIEQVDTEAFF
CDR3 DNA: TGTGCCAGCAGCTCTACAATCGAACAGGTTGACACTGAAGCTTTCTTT

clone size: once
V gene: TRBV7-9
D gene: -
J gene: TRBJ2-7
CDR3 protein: CASSLSDSAYEQYF
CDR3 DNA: TGTGCCAGCAGCTTATCCGACAGTGCCTACGAGCAGTACTTC

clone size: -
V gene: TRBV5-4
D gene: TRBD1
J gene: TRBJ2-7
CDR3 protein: CASSLGTGLNQQYF
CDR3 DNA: TGTGCCAGCAGCTTGGGGACAGGTCTCAATCAGCAGTACTTC

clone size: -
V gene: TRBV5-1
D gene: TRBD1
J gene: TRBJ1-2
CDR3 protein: CASTHTVGGDYGYTF
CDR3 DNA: TGCGCCAGCACTCATACGGTAGGGGGCGACTATGGCTACACCTTC

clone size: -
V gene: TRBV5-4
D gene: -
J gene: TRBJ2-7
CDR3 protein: CASSLMGGREEQYF
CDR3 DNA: TGTGCCAGCAGCTTGATGGGAGGTAGGGAAGAGCAGTACTTC

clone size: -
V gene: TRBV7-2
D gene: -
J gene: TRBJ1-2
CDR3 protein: CASSSSIGTERGYTF
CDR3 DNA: TGTGCCAGCAGCTCAAGTATCGGGACTGAGAGGGGCTACACCTTC

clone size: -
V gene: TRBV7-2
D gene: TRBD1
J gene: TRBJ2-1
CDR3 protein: CASSRGQSSYNEQFF
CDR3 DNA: TGTGCCAGCAGCAGGGGACAGAGCTCCTACAATGAGCAGTTCTTC

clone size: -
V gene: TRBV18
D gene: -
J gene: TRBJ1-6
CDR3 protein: CATQSRTGSSYNSPLHF
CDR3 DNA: TGTGCTACGCAATCCCGCACAGGGAGCTCCTATAATTCACCCCTCCACTTT

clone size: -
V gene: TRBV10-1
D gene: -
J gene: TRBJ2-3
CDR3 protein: CASSDGLAGSTDTQYF
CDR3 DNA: TGCGCCAGCAGTGATGGCTTGGCGGGAAGCACAGATACGCAGTATTTT

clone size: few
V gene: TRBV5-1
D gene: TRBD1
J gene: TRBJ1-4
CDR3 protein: CASSLDRGREKLFF
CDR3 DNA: TGCGCCAGCAGCTTGGACAGGGGGCGTGAAAAACTGTTTTTT

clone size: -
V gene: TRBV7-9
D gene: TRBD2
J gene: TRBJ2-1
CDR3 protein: CASSPTSGIGAEQFF
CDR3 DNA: TGTGCCAGCAGCCCGACTAGCGGGATAGGGGCTGAGCAGTTCTTC

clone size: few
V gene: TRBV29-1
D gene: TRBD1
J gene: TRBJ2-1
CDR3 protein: CSGEGDRETRDEQFF
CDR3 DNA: TGCAGCGGTGAGGGGGACAGGGAAACACGCGATGAGCAGTTCTTC

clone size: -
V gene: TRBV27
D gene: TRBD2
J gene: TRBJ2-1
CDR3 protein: CASSTSGRASEQFF
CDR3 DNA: TGTGCCAGCAGTACTAGCGGGAGGGCCAGTGAGCAGTTCTTC

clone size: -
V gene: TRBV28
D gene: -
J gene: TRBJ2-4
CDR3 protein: CASSTSGIGVQYF
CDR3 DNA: TGTGCCAGCAGTACCTCAGGAATCGGGGTTCAGTACTTC

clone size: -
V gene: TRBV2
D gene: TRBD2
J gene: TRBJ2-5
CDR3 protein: CASSALAGPKTQYF
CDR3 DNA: TGTGCCAGCAGTGCACTAGCGGGACCGAAGACCCAGTACTTC

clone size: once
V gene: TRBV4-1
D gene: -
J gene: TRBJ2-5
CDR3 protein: CASSQDVLSRRQETQYF
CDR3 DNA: TGCGCCAGCAGCCAAGATGTTTTGTCCAGACGACAAGAGACCCAGTACTTC

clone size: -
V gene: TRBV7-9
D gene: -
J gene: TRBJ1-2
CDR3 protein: CASSPEVYGYTF
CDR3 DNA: TGTGCCAGCAGCCCCGAGGTCTATGGCTACACCTTC

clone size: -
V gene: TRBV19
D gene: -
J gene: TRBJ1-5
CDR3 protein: CASSWGTQGGQPQHF
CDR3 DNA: TGTGCCAGTAGTTGGGGAACACAGGGAGGTCAGCCCCAGCATTTT

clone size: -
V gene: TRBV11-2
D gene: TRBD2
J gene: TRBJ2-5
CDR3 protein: CASSFGRGGTQYF
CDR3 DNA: TGTGCCAGCAGCTTTGGTCGCGGGGGGACCCAGTACTTC

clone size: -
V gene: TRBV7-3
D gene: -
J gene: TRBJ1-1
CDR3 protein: CASSPYLNTEAFF
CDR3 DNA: TGTGCCAGCAGCCCTTACTTAAACACTGAAGCTTTCTTT

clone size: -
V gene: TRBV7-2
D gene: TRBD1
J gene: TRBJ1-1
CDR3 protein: CASSMGTGQSTEAFF
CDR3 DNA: TGTGCCAGCAGCATGGGGACAGGGCAGAGCACTGAAGCTTTCTTT

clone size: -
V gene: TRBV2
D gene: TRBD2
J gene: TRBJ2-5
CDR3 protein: CASSELAGGETQYF
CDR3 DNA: TGTGCCAGCAGTGAACTAGCGGGAGGAGAGACCCAGTACTTC

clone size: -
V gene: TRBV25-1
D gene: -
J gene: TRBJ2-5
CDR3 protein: CASSDVSRKETQYF
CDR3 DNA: TGTGCCAGCAGCGATGTTTCCAGGAAAGAGACCCAGTACTTC

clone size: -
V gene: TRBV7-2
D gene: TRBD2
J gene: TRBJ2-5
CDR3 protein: CASSSGGTSRVTQYF
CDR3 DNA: TGTGCCAGCAGCTCGGGGGGTACTAGCCGGGTGACCCAGTACTTC

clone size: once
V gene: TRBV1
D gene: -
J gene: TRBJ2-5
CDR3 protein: CTSSQGGKTQYF
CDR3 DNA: TGCACCAGCAGCCAAGGGGGAAAGACCCAGTACTTC

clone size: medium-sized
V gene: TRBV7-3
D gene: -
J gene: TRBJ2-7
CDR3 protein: CASSFGGGRVEQYF
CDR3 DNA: TGTGCCAGCAGCTTTGGTGGTGGCCGTGTAGAGCAGTACTTC

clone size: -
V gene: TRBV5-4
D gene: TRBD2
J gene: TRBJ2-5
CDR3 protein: CASSLAVAGSQETQYF
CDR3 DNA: TGTGCCAGCAGCTTGGCAGTAGCGGGTTCCCAAGAGACCCAGTACTTC

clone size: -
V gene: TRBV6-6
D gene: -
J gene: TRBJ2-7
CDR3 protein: CASSYAGNEQYF
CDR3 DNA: TGTGCCAGCAGTTACGCAGGGAACGAGCAGTACTTC

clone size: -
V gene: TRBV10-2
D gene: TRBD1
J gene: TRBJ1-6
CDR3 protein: CASSESNRGDSPLHF
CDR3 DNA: TGCGCCAGCAGTGAGTCAAACAGGGGTGATTCACCCCTCCACTTT

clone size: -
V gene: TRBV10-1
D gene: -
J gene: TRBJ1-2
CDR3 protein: CASSESGASYGYTF
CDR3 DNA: TGCGCCAGCAGTGAGTCAGGGGCGTCCTATGGCTACACCTTC

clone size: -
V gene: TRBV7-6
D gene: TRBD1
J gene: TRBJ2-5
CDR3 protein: CASSFRGLQETQYF
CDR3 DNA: TGTGCCAGCAGCTTCAGGGGGCTTCAGGAGACCCAGTACTTC

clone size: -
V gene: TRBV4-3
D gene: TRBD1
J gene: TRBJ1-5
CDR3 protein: CASSHLTGDNQPQHF
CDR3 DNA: TGCGCCAGCAGCCATCTGACAGGGGACAATCAGCCCCAGCATTTT

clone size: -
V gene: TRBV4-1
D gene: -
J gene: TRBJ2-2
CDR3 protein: CASGLPGANTGELFF
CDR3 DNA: TGCGCCAGCGGACTACCAGGGGCGAACACCGGGGAGCTGTTTTTT

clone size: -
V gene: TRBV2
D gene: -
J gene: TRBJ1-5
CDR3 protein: CASSEGGGSGNQPQHF
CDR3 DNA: TGTGCCAGCAGTGAAGGTGGGGGCTCGGGCAATCAGCCCCAGCATTTT

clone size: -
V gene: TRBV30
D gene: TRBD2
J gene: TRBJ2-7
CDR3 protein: CAWSREGSSYEQYF
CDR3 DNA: TGTGCCTGGAGTCGGGAGGGGAGCTCCTACGAGCAGTACTTC

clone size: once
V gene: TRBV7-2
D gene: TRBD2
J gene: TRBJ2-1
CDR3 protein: CASSLGVRGGLDEQFF
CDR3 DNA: TGTGCCAGCAGCTTAGGGGTGCGGGGGGGCCTCGATGAGCAGTTCTTC

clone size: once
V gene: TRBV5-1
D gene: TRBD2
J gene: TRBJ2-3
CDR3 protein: CASSLAVAGMRTDTQYF
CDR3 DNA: TGCGCCAGCAGCTTGGCCGTAGCGGGAATGCGGACAGATACGCAGTATTTT

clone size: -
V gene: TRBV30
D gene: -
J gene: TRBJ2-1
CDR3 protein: CAWTRDPPEHSYNEQFF
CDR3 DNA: TGTGCCTGGACCCGGGACCCACCTGAACATTCCTACAATGAGCAGTTCTTC

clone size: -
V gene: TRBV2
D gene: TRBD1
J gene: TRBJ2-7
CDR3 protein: CASTRTGSYEQYF
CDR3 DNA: TGTGCCAGCACCAGGACAGGGAGCTACGAGCAGTACTTC

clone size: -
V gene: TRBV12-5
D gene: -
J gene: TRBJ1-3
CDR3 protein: CASGSALGNTIYF
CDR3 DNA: TGTGCTAGTGGTTCGGCTCTTGGAAACACCATATATTTT

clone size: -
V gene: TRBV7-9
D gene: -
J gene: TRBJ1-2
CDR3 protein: CASSLMAPIGSYGYTF
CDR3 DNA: TGTGCCAGCAGCCTTATGGCCCCGATTGGCAGCTATGGCTACACCTTC

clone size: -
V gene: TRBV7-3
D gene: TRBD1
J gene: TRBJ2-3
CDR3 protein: CASSFWTGGSTDTQYF
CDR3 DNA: TGTGCCAGCAGCTTCTGGACAGGGGGGAGCACAGATACGCAGTATTTT